These 27 T cell receptor beta chains came from one sample sequenced in a study of breast tumors, draining lymph nodes, adjacent tissues. TCRdb used MiXCR to reprocess the multiplex PCR reads, holding one entry per CDR3 protein. The sample carries around 150,000 distinct CDR3 sequences, less than 35% recorded once. Axillary draining lymph nodes of breast cancer patients supplied the node samples. Sequencing used axillary lymph node tissue. The receptors come from a female donor with breast cancer. Some clones in this sample may be carry-over from other donors' samples.

About this clonotype itself: An end of the junction differs from the germline gene, which may be a read error. V is TRBV18 and J is TRBJ1-2, with TRBD1 as a possible D gene (5 bases). Germline CDR1 reads KGHSH; CDR2 reads LQKENI. The CDR3 contains 16 residues. For the CDR3, the DNA is TGTGCCGGCTCACGGAAGGCGGAGACAGCTAACTATGGCTACACCTTC. Translated: CAGSRKAETANYGYTF.

The table lists this clonotype with a few counts. A much larger clone differs from this one at a single base, so this may be a read error. V usage is TRBV3-1 and J usage is TRBJ1-3; D not resolved. V lost 7 bases, J lost 1 base, and 11 bases lay in between. The CDR3 loop spans 14 amino acids. Germline values: CDR1 LGHDT, CDR2 YNNKEL (reference sequence). CDR3 protein: CASMDRESGNTIYF. The CDR3 DNA sequence: TGTGCCAGCATGGATAGGGAGTCTGGAAACACCATATATTTT.

This clonotype was recorded many times. In DNA, the CDR3 is TGCAGTGCTAGACTGTCCGAGACCCAGTACTTC. Its translation: CSARLSETQYF. The chain carries TRBV20-1 and TRBJ2-5; D gene uncertain. Germline CDR1 and CDR2: DFQATT and SNEGSKA (reference sequence). V lost 2 bases and J lost 5, with 6 bases in between. The CDR3 has 11 amino acids.

The chain uses TRBV20-1 and TRBJ2-5; perhaps TRBD2 as D (5 bases). Germline CDR1 is DFQATT and CDR2 is SNEGSKA (reference sequence). This CDR3 contains 12 residues. Trimming pared 5 bases from V and 13 bases from J, leaving 20 bases between. CDR3 amino acids: CSAPELESIRYF. The CDR3, as DNA: TGCAGTGCTCCCGAACTAGAGTCGATCCGGTACTTC.

With regard to this clonotype: As the CDR3 is not closed by the conserved phenylalanine or tryptophan, this likely results from a read error. The V call is TRBV7-9, the J call TRBJ2-7; D possibly corresponds to TRBD1 (6 bases). Deletions cut 5 bases from V and 3 bases from J, with 14 bases between. The CDR3 is 14 residues long. In germline, CDR1 is SEHNR, CDR2 FQNEAQ (reference sequence). The chain's CDR3 is CASSPTGHDYEQYL. DNA of the CDR3: TGTGCCAGCAGCCCGACGGGACACGACTACGAGCAGTACCTC.

V and J are TRBV2 and TRBJ1-6, with D perhaps TRBD1 (5 bases). With 6 bases removed from V and 13 bases from J, the gap between germline ends came to 13 bases. Germline V CDR1 and CDR2: SNHLY, FYNNEI. The CDR3 has 12 amino acids. The CDR3, as DNA: TGTGCCAGCAGGTGGGACTCATCCCCCCTCCACTTT. Translated: CASRWDSSPLHF.

Note on this clonotype: A much larger clone sits a single nucleotide away, making a read error possible. This chain joins TRBV11-1 and TRBJ2-2, with D maybe TRBD1 (6 bases). This CDR3 spans 15 amino acids. Germline V gene data show CDR1 as SGHAT and CDR2 as FQDESV (reference sequence). The CDR3 spells CAGSYGGAGTGELFF. In nucleotides, the CDR3 is TGTGCCGGCAGCTATGGGGGCGCTGGCACCGGGGAGCTGTTTTTT.

This clonotype was counted a single time. One end of the junction is discordant with germline, which a read error may explain. The chain has TRBV2 and TRBJ2-3; weak D call: TRBD2 (5 bases). The CDR3 covers 16 residues. Looked up from germline, CDR1 is SNHLY and CDR2 is FYNNEI. CDR3 sequence reads: CASREGIGGSTDTQYF. The CDR3 DNA follows: TGTGCCAGCAGGGAAGGAATAGGCGGGAGCACAGATACGCAGTATTTT. Full variable domain (outside the CDR3, taken from reference TRBV2 and TRBJ2-3): EPEVTQTPSHQVTQMGQEVILRCVPISNHLYFYWYRQILGQKVEFLVSFYNNEISEKSEIFDDQFSVERPDGSNFTLKIRSTKLEDSAMYFCASREGIGGSTDTQYFGPGTRLTVL.

This clonotype appeared many times. This sequence joins TRBV5-1 and TRBJ2-4; D may be TRBD1 (8 bases). Trimming left V 4 bases short and J 6 bases short, with 20 bases between. The CDR3 has 16 amino acids. The germline V gene encodes CDR1 SGHRS and CDR2 YFSETQ. CDR3 amino acids: CASSRGAGGVGNIQYF. The DNA of the CDR3 is TGCGCCAGCAGCCGGGGGGCAGGGGGCGTCGGAAACATTCAGTACTTC.

This clonotype was detected many times. The chain couples TRBV20-1 to TRBJ2-7; TRBD2 matches at 9 bases. CDR1 DFQATT and CDR2 SNEGSKA come from the germline V gene (reference sequence). The ends lost 0 bases at V and 6 bases at J; junction bases unmatched: 6. CDR3 size: 14 residues. The CDR3 bases are TGCAGTGCTAGAGAGGGGCTAGCGGGGCCCGAGCAGTACTTC. This codes for CSAREGLAGPEQYF.

The chain couples TRBV9 to TRBJ1-1; perhaps TRBD1 as D (6 bases). Trimming pared 0 bases from V and 6 bases from J, leaving 15 bases between. Looked up from germline, CDR1 is SGDLS and CDR2 is YYNGEE. This CDR3 spans 15 amino acids. The CDR3 DNA follows: TGTGCCAGCAGCGTAGGAACAGGGCAACTCGCTGAAGCTTTCTTT. This encodes CASSVGTGQLAEAFF.

This clonotype was recorded a few times. V and J are TRBV18 and TRBJ1-1; no definite D call. The CDR3 has 14 residues. CDR1 and CDR2 (germline): KGHSH, LQKENI. V lost 6 bases and J 1 base, leaving 12 bases between the germline ends. CDR3 in amino acids: CASSLARGNTEAFF. The CDR3 bases are TGTGCCAGCTCGCTTGCTCGGGGGAACACTGAAGCTTTCTTT.

CDR3 in DNA: TGTGCCACCAGAGGGACAGGGGGTGGCTACACCTTC. This translates into CATRGTGGGYTF. The J gene is TRBJ1-2, the V gene TRBV24-1; 11 nucleotides align to TRBD1. The germline V gene has CDR1 KGHDR and CDR2 SFDVKD. This CDR3 has 12 amino acids. Trimming cost V 7 bases and J 7 bases; bases outside gene matches: 1.

Comment on this clonotype: The junction departs from the called germline gene at one end, perhaps through a read error. The J gene is TRBJ2-2, the V gene TRBV19; no firm D call. This CDR3 contains 11 residues. The germline V gene has CDR1 LNHDA and CDR2 SQIVND (reference sequence). CDR3 protein: CASSVFGELFF. Written as DNA, the CDR3 is TGTGCGAGTAGTGTATTCGGGGAGCTGTTTTTT.

This clonotype occurred many times. The chain has TRBV2 and TRBJ2-3, with a tentative D call TRBD2 (5 bases). The ends were cut back, 6 bases at V and 4 bases at J, with 14 bases in the middle. CDR1 is SNHLY and CDR2 is FYNNEI in the germline V gene. The CDR3 covers 14 residues. DNA of the CDR3: TGTGCCAGCAGGCCCGGGGATGGCCCAGATACGCAGTATTTT. Amino acids: CASRPGDGPDTQYF.

In this sample, this clonotype turned up many times. This chain joins TRBV24-1 and TRBJ2-3; 9 bases map to TRBD2. The germline CDR1 and CDR2 sequences are KGHDR and SFDVKD. With V trimmed by 4 bases and J by 3 bases, 13 bases remained unmatched. The CDR3 covers 18 residues. In nucleotides, the CDR3 is TGTGCCACCAGTGAGTCGGGACTAGCCCAAGTCAATACAGATACGCAGTATTTT. This codes for CATSESGLAQVNTDTQYF.

In regard to this clonotype: This could be a read error, since a much larger clone is one nucleotide away. This rearrangement joins TRBV27 to TRBJ2-7; D gene uncertain. The V and J ends lost 2 bases and 4 bases respectively, with 12 bases between them. Germline CDR1 reads MNHEY; CDR2 reads SMNVEV (reference sequence). The CDR3 covers 14 residues. CDR3 loop: CASSLSSPGYEQYF. The CDR3 DNA is TGTGCCAGCAGTTTAAGTAGTCCCGGGTACGAGCAGTACTTC.

This clonotype was seen many times. The chain employs TRBV11-2 and TRBJ2-1; D is possibly TRBD1 (6 bases). The CDR3 extends over 16 amino acids. Trimming removed 5 bases from V and 10 bases from J, with 24 bases in between. Germline CDR1 is SGHAT and CDR2 is FQNNGV. This CDR3 reads CASSAPRQPKGGEQFF. In DNA form, the CDR3 reads TGTGCCAGCAGCGCCCCCCGACAGCCCAAAGGGGGAGAGCAGTTCTTC. The full variable domain, its missing parts supplied by reference TRBV11-2 and TRBJ2-1, is EAGVAQSPRYKIIEKRQSVAFWCNPISGHATLYWYQQILGQGPKLLIQFQNNGVVDDSQLPKDRFSAERLKGVDSTLKIQPAKLEDSAVYLCASSAPRQPKGGEQFFGPGTRLTVL.

This clonotype was seen at least ten times. The gene calls are TRBV2 and TRBJ2-7, with a tentative D call TRBD1 (7 bases). The CDR3 is made up of 15 amino acids. The germline V gene encodes CDR1 SNHLY and CDR2 FYNNEI. V was pared by 6 bases and J by 3 bases, with 18 bases between. The CDR3 DNA reads TGTGCCAGCAGGCGGGAAGGAGGGGGCATCTACGAGCAGTACTTC. It codes for CASRREGGGIYEQYF.

This clonotype was counted ten times or more. The chain has TRBV20-1 and TRBJ2-7; a weak D match, TRBD2 (5 bases). CDR1 DFQATT and CDR2 SNEGSKA come from the germline V gene (reference sequence). V lost 3 bases to trimming and J lost 3 bases, with 15 bases between them. This CDR3 has 14 residues. CDR3 residues: CSARPRTADYEQYF. Written as DNA, the CDR3 is TGCAGTGCTAGGCCCAGAACAGCGGACTACGAGCAGTACTTC.

The chain combines TRBV29-1 with TRBJ2-5; 7 positions match TRBD1. V lost 8 bases to trimming and J lost 5 bases; unmatched junction nucleotides: 11. Looked up from germline, CDR1 is SQVTM and CDR2 is ANQGSEA. CDR3 size: 13 residues. The CDR3 DNA reads TGCAGCTTACCGGTGGTCAGGGGGGAGACCCAGTACTTC. Protein: CSLPVVRGETQYF. Based on the CDR3 plus reference TRBV29-1 and TRBJ2-5, the full variable domain is SAVISQKPSRDICQRGTSLTIQCQVDSQVTMMFWYRQQPGQSLTLIATANQGSEATYESGFVIDKFPISRPNLTFSTLTVSNMSPEDSSIYLCSLPVVRGETQYFGPGTRLLVL.

A word on this clonotype: This may be a read error, as it is one base from a much larger clone. The genes are TRBV6-5 and TRBJ1-6; D uncertain. Deletions cut 9 bases from V and 7 bases from J, with 10 bases between. CDR1 is MNHEY, CDR2 SVGAGI, per germline. The CDR3 runs 12 residues. CDR3 protein: CASELINSPLHF. In nucleotides, the CDR3 is TGTGCCAGTGAACTGATAAATTCACCCCTCCACTTT.

This clonotype was observed many times. Given the absence of the conserved phenylalanine or tryptophan at the CDR3 end, a read error is likely. Because the CDR3's place on the DNA is in doubt, the DNA is left out and the CDR3 is given as listed by TCRdb. The rearrangement uses TRBV7-8 and TRBJ1-6. CDR1 is SGHVS and CDR2 is FQNEAQ in the germline V gene. The CDR3 length equals 13 residues, ends included. CDR3 sequence: CASSLAPRGSEIY.

This clonotype was seen repeatedly, ten times or more. The chain links TRBV19 to TRBJ1-6; TRBD1 matches 8 bases. The CDR3 length is 15 residues. V lost 0 bases to trimming and J lost 10 bases; unmatched junction nucleotides: 5. Germline CDR1 is LNHDA and CDR2 is SQIVND (reference sequence). CDR3 DNA: TGTGCCAGTAGTATAGATCTCAGGGGGCTATCACCCCTCCACTTT. This gives the protein CASSIDLRGLSPLHF.

As to this clonotype: Given a much more abundant clone one base away, this may be a read error. The chain's CDR3 is CSALSTGPSSNYGHTF. The CDR3 nucleotides are TGCAGTGCCCTAAGCACCGGTCCCTCCTCTAACTATGGCCACACCTTC. The V and J genes are TRBV20-1 and TRBJ1-2; D remains ambiguous. This CDR3 is built from 16 residues. Looked up from germline, CDR1 is DFQATT and CDR2 is SNEGSKA (reference sequence).

Many counts were recorded for this clonotype. The gene calls are TRBV20-1 and TRBJ2-1; 8 bases align to TRBD2. Germline V lookup: CDR1 DFQATT, CDR2 SNEGSKA (reference sequence). The CDR3 length is 14 residues. The trim removed 2 bases at V and 9 bases at J, leaving 9 bases unmatched. The CDR3 protein is CSARSGGARVEQFF. The CDR3 DNA reads as TGCAGTGCTAGATCGGGGGGGGCCCGAGTTGAGCAGTTCTTC.

This clonotype was recorded at least ten times. V usage is TRBV20-1 and J usage is TRBJ2-1; 8 bases line up with TRBD1. The CDR3 is 13 amino acids. The ends lost 6 bases at V and 0 bases at J; junction bases unmatched: 1. Germline values: CDR1 DFQATT, CDR2 SNEGSKA (reference sequence). The DNA of the CDR3 is TGCAGTGCCGGGACAGGCTCCTACAATGAGCAGTTCTTC. Translation: CSAGTGSYNEQFF.